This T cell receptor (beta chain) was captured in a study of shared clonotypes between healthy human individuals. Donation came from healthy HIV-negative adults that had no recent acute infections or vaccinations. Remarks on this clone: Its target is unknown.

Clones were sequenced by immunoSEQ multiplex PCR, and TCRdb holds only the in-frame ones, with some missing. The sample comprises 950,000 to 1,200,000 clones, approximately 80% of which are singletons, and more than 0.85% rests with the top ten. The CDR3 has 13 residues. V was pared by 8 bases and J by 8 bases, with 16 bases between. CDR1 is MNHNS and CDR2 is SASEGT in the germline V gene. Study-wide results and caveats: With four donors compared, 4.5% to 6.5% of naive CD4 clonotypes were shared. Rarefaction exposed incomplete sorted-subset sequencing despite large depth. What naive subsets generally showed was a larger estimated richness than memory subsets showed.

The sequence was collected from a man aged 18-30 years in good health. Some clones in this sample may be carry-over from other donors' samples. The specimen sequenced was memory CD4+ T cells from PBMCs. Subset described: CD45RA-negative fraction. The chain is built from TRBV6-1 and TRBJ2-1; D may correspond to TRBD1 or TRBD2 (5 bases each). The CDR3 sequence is CASRTGTRDEQFF. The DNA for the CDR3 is TGTGCCAGCCGGACTGGGACCCGGGATGAGCAGTTCTTC.